This T cell receptor (beta chain) came from a study of CD8+ T cells in alopecia areata. Investigators isolated RNA and reverse transcribed it into cDNA to act as the sequencing template. The protocol was immunoSEQ multiplex PCR, while the TCRdb copy is restricted to in-frame clones and leaves out a portion. The table shows 150,000 or so clones, with 55% occurring only once. CDR3 length: 13 residues. Trimming removed 1 base from V and 6 bases from J, with 7 bases in between. CDR1 and CDR2 (germline): SNHLY, FYNNEI. The clonotype originates from a human donor in good health. The rearrangement joins TRBV2 to TRBJ1-5; D not certain. Sequencing was done on a sample of CD4+ T cells sorted from blood. The CDR3 loop reads CASSEGSFQPQHF. In DNA, the CDR3 is TGTGCCAGCAGTGAAGGGAGTTTTCAGCCCCAGCATTTT.